The clone carrying this T cell receptor beta chain was recorded once. What it binds is unknown. These data are taken from a study of OX40 agonist ivuxolimab in advanced cancers. Study summary: Dose-escalation cases comprised hepatocellular carcinoma, melanoma, renal cell or head and neck cancer. A partial response was reached by three patients: one with hepatocellular carcinoma and two with cutaneous melanoma. General study results and limits: CD8+ T cells (on average) carried more expanded clones than CD4+ T cells. Among some nonresponders, normalized T-cell clonal expansion was also low.

Profiled with immunoSEQ multiplex PCR; TCRdb holds only in-frame clones, not every one. This sample has under 80,000 clones; 70% to 90% occur once, and the top ten carry 0.75% to 1%. This CDR3 spans 13 amino acids. V lost 1 base, J lost 0 bases, and 2 bases lay in between. Germline CDR1 MGHRA, CDR2 YSYEKL. The chain carries TRBV4-1 and TRBJ2-3; unclear D gene. The material sequenced was CD4+ or CD8+ T cells sorted from blood, taken in a trial of the OX40 agonist ivuxolimab. This receptor was identified in an adult with an advanced solid tumor such as melanoma, head and neck, liver or kidney cancer. The CDR3 nucleotides read TGCGCCAGCAGCCAAGCCAGCACAGATACGCAGTATTTT. Amino acid sequence: CASSQASTDTQYF.